The 11 T cell receptor beta chains in this list originate from one sample, sequenced in a study of T cells after yellow fever vaccination. Each CDR3 protein gets one entry after TCRdb re-called the 5' RACE reads with MiXCR. Of hundreds of thousands of distinct CDR3 sequences detected, about 8.7% appear once; the ten largest clones hold approximately 19%. This specimen consisted of PBMCs, obtained on the day of the first yellow fever vaccination. These receptors came from a young man who received the YFV17D yellow fever vaccine.

This clonotype was counted a few times. J is TRBJ2-5 and V is TRBV7-8; a weak D match, TRBD1 (5 bases). V lost 3 bases and J 6 bases, leaving 11 bases between the germline ends. Per germline, CDR1 SGHVS and CDR2 FQNEAQ. The CDR3 is 13 amino acids. The DNA for the CDR3 is TGTGCCAGCAGCTTTGCGGTGGGGCAGACCCAGTACTTC. It yields the protein CASSFAVGQTQYF.

This clonotype has more than one count but fewer than ten. The CDR3 loop is CASSLGTGVNIQYF. In DNA form, the CDR3 reads TGTGCCAGCAGCTTAGGGACAGGGGTGAACATTCAGTACTTC. This chain connects TRBV7-9 to TRBJ2-4; 9 bases match TRBD1. CDR3 size: 14 residues. Germline trimming cut 1 base from V and 7 bases from J; bases unmatched to any gene: 2. Per the germline V gene, CDR1 is SEHNR and CDR2 is FQNEAQ (reference sequence).

In its sample, this clonotype was seen a few times. The CDR3 nucleotides are TGTGCCAGCAGCTCTTTCACAGGAAGAGATTATGGCTACACCTTC. Amino acids: CASSSFTGRDYGYTF. The chain employs TRBV7-9 and TRBJ1-2; D is perhaps TRBD1 (5 bases). The V gene lost 4 bases and the J gene lost 5 bases, with 17 bases spanning the gap. This CDR3 is 15 amino acids long. Germline lookup yields CDR1 SEHNR and CDR2 FQNEAQ (reference sequence).

This clonotype has only a few counts. This CDR3 is CASSWVSGQNTEAFF. The CDR3 DNA follows: TGTGCCAGCAGTTGGGTTTCGGGGCAAAACACTGAAGCTTTCTTT. This chain connects TRBV6-5 to TRBJ1-1; D is perhaps TRBD1 (5 bases). Trimming took 4 bases from V and 2 from J, leaving 14 bases between them. This CDR3 region has 15 residues. CDR1 is MNHEY and CDR2 is SVGAGI in the germline V gene.

The V gene is TRBV7-8, the J gene TRBJ1-1; tentatively, D is TRBD1 (5 bases). The ends were cut back, 3 bases at V and 1 base at J, with 9 bases in the middle. The CDR3 extends over 14 amino acids. Germline V gene sequence: CDR1 SGHVS, CDR2 FQNEAQ. Here the CDR3 DNA reads TGTGCCAGCAGCTTTAGGGACGGGAACACTGAAGCTTTCTTT. Translated: CASSFRDGNTEAFF.

This clonotype was counted a few times. This sequence joins TRBV2 and TRBJ1-6, with a weak D call TRBD1 (6 bases). Germline V gene sequence: CDR1 SNHLY, CDR2 FYNNEI. The CDR3 is made up of 16 amino acids. With 6 bases removed from V and 3 bases from J, the gap between germline ends came to 15 bases. The CDR3 here is CASRPPNRVYNSPLHF. CDR3 nucleotide sequence: TGTGCCAGCAGGCCCCCAAACAGGGTCTATAATTCACCCCTCCACTTT.

In its sample, this clonotype was seen a few times. The rearrangement uses TRBV5-6 and TRBJ2-1, with TRBD2 identical over 11 bases. Germline CDR1 reads SGHDT; CDR2 reads YYEEEE. The CDR3 covers 15 residues. With 5 bases clipped from V and 3 bases from J, the junction kept 4 bases outside the gene matches. The CDR3 here is CASRRLAGIYNEQFF. Here the CDR3 DNA reads TGTGCCAGCAGACGACTAGCGGGGATCTACAATGAGCAGTTCTTC.

The chain employs TRBV5-1 and TRBJ1-5, with D uncertain. V was shortened by 6 bases and J by 12 bases, with 10 bases between the two germline ends. The CDR3 contains 10 residues. Germline lookup yields CDR1 SGHRS and CDR2 YFSETQ. CDR3 sequence reads: CASIETYQHF. The CDR3 nucleotides read TGCGCCAGCATCGAAACTTACCAGCATTTT. Together with reference TRBV5-1 and TRBJ1-5, the CDR3 gives the full variable domain: KAGVTQTPRYLIKTRGQQVTLSCSPISGHRSVSWYQQTPGQGLQFLFEYFSETQRNKGNFPGRFSGRQFSNSRSEMNVSTLELGDSALYLCASIETYQHFGDGTRLSIL.

This clonotype was found a few times. The V call is TRBV9, the J call TRBJ1-1, with unresolved D. The V gene lost 0 bases and the J gene lost 4 bases, with 7 bases spanning the gap. Germline CDR1 and CDR2: SGDLS and YYNGEE. The CDR3 spans 13 residues. The CDR3 spells CASSVVWGTEAFF. CDR3 nucleotide sequence: TGTGCCAGCAGCGTAGTTTGGGGCACTGAAGCTTTCTTT.

This chain joins TRBV4-3 and TRBJ2-1; 11 positions agree with TRBD2. The CDR3 length is 17 residues. The germline V gene encodes CDR1 LGHNA and CDR2 YSLEER. Trimming took 2 bases from V and 6 from J; bases not matched to a gene: 9. The CDR3 nucleotides are TGCGCCAGCAGCCAACACGCCGGGACTAGCGGCTTCAATGAGCAGTTCTTC. Translating gives CASSQHAGTSGFNEQFF.

The V and J genes are TRBV11-1 and TRBJ1-2; 11 nucleotides match TRBD1. CDR3 size: 18 residues. V gave up 7 bases and J gave up 4 bases; unmatched junction bases: 17. Germline V gene lookup returns CDR1 SGHAT and CDR2 FQDESV (reference sequence). The CDR3 reads CASTVPGQGVLASYGYTF. CDR3 DNA sequence: TGTGCCAGCACCGTCCCGGGACAGGGGGTCCTAGCCAGCTATGGCTACACCTTC. Using reference TRBV11-1 and TRBJ1-2 for the parts outside the CDR3, the full variable domain is EAEVAQSPRYKITEKSQAVAFWCDPISGHATLYWYRQILGQGPELLVQFQDESVVDDSQLPKDRFSAERLKGVDSTLKIQPAELGDSAMYLCASTVPGQGVLASYGYTFGSGTRLTVV.